This paragraph covers one T cell receptor (beta chain) sequence. The PCR used 60 Vbeta and 13 Jbeta primers. Here immunoSEQ multiplex PCR was the method, and the copy in TCRdb shows in-frame clones only, minus some. In all, the sample yields 150,000 to 200,000 clones. These data are taken from a study of cytomegalovirus exposure and HLA in healthy donors. CDR3 length equals 13 residues. The germline gives CDR1 SGHVS, CDR2 FQNEAQ. The V end lost 7 bases, the J end lost 4 bases, and 12 bases lay between the germline ends. The chain carries TRBV7-8 and TRBJ2-3; D ambiguous. The receptor was isolated from a man aged 30-40 years in good health and CMV-seronegative. The sequenced material came from PBMCs. The CDR3 sequence: CASTRSFADTQYF. CDR3 nucleotides: TGTGCCAGCACCCGGAGTTTTGCAGATACGCAGTATTTT.